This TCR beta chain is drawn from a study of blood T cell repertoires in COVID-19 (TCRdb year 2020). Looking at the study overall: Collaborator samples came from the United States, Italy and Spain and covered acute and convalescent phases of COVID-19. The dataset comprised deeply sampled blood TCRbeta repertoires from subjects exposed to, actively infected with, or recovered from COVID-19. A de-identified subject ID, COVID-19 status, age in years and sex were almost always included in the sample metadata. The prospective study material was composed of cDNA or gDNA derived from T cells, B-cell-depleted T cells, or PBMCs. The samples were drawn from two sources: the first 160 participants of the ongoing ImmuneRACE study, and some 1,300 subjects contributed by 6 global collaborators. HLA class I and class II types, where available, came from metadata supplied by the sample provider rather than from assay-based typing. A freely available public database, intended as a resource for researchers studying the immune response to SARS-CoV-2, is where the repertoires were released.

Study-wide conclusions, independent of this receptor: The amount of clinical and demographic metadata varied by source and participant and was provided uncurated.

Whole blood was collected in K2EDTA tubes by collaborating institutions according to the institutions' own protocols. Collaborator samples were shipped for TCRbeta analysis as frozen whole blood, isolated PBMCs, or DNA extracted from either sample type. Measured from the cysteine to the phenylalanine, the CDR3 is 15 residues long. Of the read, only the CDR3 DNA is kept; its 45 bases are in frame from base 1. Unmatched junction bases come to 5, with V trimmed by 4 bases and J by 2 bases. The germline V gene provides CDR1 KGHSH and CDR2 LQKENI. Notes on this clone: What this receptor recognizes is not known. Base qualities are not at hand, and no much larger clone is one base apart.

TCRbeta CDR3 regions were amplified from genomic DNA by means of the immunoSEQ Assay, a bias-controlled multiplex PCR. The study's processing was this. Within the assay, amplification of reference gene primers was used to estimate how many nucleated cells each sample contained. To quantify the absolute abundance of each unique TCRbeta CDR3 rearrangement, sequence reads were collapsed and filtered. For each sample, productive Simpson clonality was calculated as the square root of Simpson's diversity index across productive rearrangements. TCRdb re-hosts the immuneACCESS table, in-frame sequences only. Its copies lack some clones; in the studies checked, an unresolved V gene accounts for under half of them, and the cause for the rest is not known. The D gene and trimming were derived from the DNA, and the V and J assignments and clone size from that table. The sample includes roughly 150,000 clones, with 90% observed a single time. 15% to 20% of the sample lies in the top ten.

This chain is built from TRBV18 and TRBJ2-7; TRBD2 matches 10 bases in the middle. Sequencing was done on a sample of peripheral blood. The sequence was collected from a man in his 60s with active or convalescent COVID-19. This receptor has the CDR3 CASSLSGGFAYEQYF. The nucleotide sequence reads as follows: TGTGCCAGCTCACTTAGCGGGGGGTTCGCCTACGAGCAGTACTTC.